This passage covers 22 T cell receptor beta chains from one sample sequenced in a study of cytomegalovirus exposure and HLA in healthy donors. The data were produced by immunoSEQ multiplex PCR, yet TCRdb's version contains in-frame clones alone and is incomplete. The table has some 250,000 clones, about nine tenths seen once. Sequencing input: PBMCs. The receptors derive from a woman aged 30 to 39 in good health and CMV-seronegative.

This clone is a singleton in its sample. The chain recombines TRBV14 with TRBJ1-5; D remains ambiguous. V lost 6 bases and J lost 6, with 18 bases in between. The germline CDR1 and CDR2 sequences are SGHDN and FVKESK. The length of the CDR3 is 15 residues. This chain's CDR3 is CASRLKVGLAQPQHF. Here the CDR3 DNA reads TGTGCCAGCAGGCTCAAGGTAGGGTTGGCTCAGCCCCAGCATTTT.

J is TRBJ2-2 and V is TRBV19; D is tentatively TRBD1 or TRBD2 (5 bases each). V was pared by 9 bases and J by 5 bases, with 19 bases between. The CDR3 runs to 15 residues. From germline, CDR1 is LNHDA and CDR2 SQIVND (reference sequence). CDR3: CASGWGSLTTGELFF. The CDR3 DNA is TGTGCCAGCGGATGGGGGTCTCTAACGACCGGGGAGCTGTTTTTT.

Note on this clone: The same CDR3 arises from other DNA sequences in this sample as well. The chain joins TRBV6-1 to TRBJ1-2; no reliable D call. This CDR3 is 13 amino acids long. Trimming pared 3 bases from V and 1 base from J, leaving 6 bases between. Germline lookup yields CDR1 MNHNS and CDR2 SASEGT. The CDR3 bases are TGTGCCAGCAGTGAGCGCGGTAACTATGGCTACACCTTC. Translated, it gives CASSERGNYGYTF.

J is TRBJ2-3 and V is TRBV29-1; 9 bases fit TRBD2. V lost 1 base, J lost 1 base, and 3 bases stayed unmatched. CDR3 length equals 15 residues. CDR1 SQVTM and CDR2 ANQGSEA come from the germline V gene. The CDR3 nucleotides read TGCAGCGTTGAAGTTAGCGGGAGTGGCACAGATACGCAGTATTTT. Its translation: CSVEVSGSGTDTQYF.

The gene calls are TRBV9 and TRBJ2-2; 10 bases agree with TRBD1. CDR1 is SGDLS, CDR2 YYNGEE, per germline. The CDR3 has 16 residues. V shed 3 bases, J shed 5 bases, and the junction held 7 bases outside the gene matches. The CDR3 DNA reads TGTGCCAGCAGCGCGGCCGGGACAGGGGCTACCGGGGAGCTGTTTTTT. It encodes CASSAAGTGATGELFF.

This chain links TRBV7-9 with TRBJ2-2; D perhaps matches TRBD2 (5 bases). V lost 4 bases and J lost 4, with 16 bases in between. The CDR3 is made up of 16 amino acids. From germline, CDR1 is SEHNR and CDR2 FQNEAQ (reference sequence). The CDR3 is CASSSPLGRATGELFF. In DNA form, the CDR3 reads TGTGCCAGCAGCTCCCCACTAGGAAGGGCCACCGGGGAGCTGTTTTTT.

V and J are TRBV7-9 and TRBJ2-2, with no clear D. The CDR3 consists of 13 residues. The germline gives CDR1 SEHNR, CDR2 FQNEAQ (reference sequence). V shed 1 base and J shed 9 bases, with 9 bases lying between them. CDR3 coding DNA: TGTGCCAGCAGCTTAGTTGGAGACAGGGAGCTGTTTTTT. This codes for CASSLVGDRELFF. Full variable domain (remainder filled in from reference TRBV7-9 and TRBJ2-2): DTGVSQNPRHKITKRGQNVTFRCDPISEHNRLYWYRQTLGQGPEFLTYFQNEAQLEKSRLLSDRFSAERPKGSFSTLEIQRTEQGDSAMYLCASSLVGDRELFFGEGSRLTVL.

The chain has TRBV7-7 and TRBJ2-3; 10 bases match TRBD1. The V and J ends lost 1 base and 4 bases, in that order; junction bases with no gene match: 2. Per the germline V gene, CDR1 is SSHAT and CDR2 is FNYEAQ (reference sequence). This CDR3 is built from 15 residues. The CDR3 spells CASSLGDRGADTQYF. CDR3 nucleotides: TGTGCCAGCAGCTTAGGGGACAGGGGTGCAGATACGCAGTATTTT.

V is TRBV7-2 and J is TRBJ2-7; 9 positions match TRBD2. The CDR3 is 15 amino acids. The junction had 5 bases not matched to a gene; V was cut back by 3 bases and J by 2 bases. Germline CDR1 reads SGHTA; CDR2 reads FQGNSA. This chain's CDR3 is CASSFSAGGAYEQYF. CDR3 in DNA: TGTGCCAGCAGCTTTTCTGCGGGGGGGGCCTACGAGCAGTACTTC.

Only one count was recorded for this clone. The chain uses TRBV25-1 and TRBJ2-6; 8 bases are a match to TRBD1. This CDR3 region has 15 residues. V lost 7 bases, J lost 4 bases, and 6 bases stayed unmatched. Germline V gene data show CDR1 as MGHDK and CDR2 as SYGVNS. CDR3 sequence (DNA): TGTGCCAGCACCGGACAGGGTTCCGGGGCCAACGTCCTGACTTTC. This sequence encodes CASTGQGSGANVLTF.

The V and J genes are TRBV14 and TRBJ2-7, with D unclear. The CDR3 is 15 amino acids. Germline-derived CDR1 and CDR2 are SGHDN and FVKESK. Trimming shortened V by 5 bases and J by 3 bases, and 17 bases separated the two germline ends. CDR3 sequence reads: CASSLRLGPNYEQYF. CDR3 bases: TGTGCCAGCAGCTTACGACTCGGACCTAACTACGAGCAGTACTTC.

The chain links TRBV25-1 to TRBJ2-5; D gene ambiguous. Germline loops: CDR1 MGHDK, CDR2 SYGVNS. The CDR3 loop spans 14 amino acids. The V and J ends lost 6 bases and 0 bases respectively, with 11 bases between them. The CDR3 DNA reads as TGTGCCAGCAGCCCCCTCCGGGACCAAGAGACCCAGTACTTC. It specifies CASSPLRDQETQYF.

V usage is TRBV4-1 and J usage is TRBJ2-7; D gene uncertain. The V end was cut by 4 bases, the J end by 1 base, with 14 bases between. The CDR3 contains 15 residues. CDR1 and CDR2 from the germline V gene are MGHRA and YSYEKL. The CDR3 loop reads CASSLLLSSSYEQYF. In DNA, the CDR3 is TGCGCCAGCAGCCTTCTGTTAAGCTCATCCTACGAGCAGTACTTC.

The chain's CDR3 is CASSDGPYNEQFF. The CDR3 DNA sequence: TGTGCCAGCAGTGATGGACCCTACAATGAGCAGTTCTTC. The chain carries TRBV6-1 and TRBJ2-1; no clear D gene. Looked up from germline, CDR1 is MNHNS and CDR2 is SASEGT. V gave up 3 bases and J gave up 2 bases, with 5 bases separating them. CDR3 length equals 13 residues.

CDR3: CSVEPLPNDGQEYSYNEQFF. CDR3 nucleotides: TGCAGCGTTGAGCCGCTACCCAACGATGGACAGGAGTACTCCTACAATGAGCAGTTCTTC. J is TRBJ2-1 and V is TRBV29-1; 7 nucleotides match TRBD1. The CDR3 totals 20 residues. The germline CDR1 and CDR2 sequences are SQVTM and ANQGSEA. J gave up 0 bases and V 3 bases, and 20 bases lay outside the gene matches.

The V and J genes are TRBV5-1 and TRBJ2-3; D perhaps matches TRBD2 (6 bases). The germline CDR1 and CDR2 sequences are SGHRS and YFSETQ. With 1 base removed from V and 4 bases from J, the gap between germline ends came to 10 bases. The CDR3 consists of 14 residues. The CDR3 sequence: CASSLIPSADTQYF. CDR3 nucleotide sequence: TGCGCCAGCAGCTTGATTCCTAGCGCAGATACGCAGTATTTT.

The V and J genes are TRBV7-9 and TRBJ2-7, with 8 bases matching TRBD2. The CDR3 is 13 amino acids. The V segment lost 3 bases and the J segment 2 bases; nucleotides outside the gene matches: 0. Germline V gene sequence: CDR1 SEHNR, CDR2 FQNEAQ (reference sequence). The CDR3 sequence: CASSFSGTYEQYF. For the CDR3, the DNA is TGTGCCAGCAGCTTTAGCGGGACCTACGAGCAGTACTTC.

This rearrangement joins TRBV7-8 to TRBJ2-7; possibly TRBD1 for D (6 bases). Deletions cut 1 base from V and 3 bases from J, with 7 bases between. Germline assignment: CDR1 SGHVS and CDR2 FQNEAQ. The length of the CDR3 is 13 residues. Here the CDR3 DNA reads TGTGCCAGCAGCTTAGGGACAGTCTACGAGCAGTACTTC. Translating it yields CASSLGTVYEQYF.

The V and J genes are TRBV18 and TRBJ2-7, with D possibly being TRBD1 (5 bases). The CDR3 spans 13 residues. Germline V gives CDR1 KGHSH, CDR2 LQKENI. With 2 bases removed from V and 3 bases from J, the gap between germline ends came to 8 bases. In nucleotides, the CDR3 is TGTGCCAGCTCACCAGGACATAGCTACGAGCAGTACTTC. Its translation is CASSPGHSYEQYF.

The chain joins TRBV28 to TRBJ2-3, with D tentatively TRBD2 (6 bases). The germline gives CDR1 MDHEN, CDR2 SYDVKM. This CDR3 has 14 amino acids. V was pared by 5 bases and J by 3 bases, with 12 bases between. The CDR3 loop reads CASSPSGGTDTQYF. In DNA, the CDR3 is TGTGCCAGCAGTCCCAGTGGGGGGACAGATACGCAGTATTTT. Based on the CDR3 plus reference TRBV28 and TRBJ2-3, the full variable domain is DVKVTQSSRYLVKRTGEKVFLECVQDMDHENMFWYRQDPGLGLRLIYFSYDVKMKEKGDIPEGYSVSREKKERFSLILESASTNQTSMYLCASSPSGGTDTQYFGPGTRLTVL.

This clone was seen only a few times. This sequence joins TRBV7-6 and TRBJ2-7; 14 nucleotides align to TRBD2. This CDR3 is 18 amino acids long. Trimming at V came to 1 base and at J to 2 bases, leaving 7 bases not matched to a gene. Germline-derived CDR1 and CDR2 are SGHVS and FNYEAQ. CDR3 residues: CASSLVGLAGGQPYEQYF. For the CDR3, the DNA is TGTGCCAGCAGCTTAGTCGGACTAGCGGGAGGTCAACCCTACGAGCAGTACTTC.

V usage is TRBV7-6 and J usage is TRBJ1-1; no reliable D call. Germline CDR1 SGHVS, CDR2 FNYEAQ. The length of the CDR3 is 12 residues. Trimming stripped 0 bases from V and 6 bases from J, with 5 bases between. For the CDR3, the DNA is TGTGCCAGCAGCTTAGCAGGCGCTGAAGCTTTCTTT. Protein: CASSLAGAEAFF.